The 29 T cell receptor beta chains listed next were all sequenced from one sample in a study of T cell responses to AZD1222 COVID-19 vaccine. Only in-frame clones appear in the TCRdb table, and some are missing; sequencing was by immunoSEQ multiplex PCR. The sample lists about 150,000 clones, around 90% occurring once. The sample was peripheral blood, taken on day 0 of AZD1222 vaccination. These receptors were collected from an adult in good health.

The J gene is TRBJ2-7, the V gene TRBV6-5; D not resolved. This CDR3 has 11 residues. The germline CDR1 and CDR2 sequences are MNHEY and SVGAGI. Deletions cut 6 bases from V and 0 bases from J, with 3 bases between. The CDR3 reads CASSGSYEQYF. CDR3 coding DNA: TGTGCCAGCAGCGGCTCCTACGAGCAGTACTTC.

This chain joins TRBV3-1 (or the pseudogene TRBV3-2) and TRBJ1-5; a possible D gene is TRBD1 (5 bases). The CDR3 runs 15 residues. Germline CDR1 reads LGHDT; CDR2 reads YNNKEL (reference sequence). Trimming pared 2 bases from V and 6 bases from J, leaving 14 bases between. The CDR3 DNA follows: TGTGCCAGCAGCCAAACGGGTCAGGGTTTTCAGCCCCAGCATTTT. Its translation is CASSQTGQGFQPQHF.

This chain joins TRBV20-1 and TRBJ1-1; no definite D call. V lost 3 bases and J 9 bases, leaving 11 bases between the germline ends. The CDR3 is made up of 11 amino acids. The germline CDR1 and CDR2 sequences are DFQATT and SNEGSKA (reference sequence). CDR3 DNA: TGCAGTGCTAGTCTTCCACCCAAAGCTTTCTTT. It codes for CSASLPPKAFF.

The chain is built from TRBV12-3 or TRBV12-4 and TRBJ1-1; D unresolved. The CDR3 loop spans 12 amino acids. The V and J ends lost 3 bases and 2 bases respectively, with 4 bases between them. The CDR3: CASSFTNTEAFF. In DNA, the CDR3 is TGTGCCAGCAGTTTTACCAACACTGAAGCTTTCTTT.

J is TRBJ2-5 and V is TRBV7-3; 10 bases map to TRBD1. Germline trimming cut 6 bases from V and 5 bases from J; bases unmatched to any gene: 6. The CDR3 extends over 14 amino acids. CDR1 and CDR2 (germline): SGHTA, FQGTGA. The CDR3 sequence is CASSQTGGAETQYF. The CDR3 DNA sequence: TGTGCCAGCAGTCAGACAGGGGGCGCGGAGACCCAGTACTTC.

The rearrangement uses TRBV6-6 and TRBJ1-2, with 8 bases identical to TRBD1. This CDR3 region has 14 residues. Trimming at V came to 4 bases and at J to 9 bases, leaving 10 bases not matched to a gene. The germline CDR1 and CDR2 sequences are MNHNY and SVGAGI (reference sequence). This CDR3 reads CASSWKDREGSYTF. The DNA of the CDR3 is TGTGCCAGCAGTTGGAAGGACAGGGAAGGAAGCTACACCTTC.

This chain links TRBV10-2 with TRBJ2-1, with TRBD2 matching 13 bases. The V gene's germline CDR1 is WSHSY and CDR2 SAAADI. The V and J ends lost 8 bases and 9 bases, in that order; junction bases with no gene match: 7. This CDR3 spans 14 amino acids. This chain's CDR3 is CASAGLAGIIEQFF. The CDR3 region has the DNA TGCGCCAGCGCGGGACTAGCGGGAATCATTGAGCAGTTCTTC.

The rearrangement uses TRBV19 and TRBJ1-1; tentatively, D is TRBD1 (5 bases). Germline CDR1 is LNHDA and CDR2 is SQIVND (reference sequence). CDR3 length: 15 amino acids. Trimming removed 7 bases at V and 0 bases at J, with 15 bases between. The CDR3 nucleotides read TGTGCCAGTAATACAGGCCGGAATCTGAACACTGAAGCTTTCTTT. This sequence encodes CASNTGRNLNTEAFF.

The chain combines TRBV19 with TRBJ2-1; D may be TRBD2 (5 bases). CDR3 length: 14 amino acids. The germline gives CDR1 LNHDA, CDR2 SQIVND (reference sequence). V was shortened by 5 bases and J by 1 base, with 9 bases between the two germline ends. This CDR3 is CASSFRGSYNEQFF. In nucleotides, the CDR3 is TGTGCCAGTAGTTTCCGGGGATCCTACAATGAGCAGTTCTTC.

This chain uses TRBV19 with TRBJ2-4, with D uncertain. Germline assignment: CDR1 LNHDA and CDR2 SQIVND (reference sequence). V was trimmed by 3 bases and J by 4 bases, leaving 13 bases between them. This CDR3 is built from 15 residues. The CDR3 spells CASSIPADLKNIQYF. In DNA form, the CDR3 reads TGTGCCAGTAGTATCCCGGCAGACCTTAAAAACATTCAGTACTTC.

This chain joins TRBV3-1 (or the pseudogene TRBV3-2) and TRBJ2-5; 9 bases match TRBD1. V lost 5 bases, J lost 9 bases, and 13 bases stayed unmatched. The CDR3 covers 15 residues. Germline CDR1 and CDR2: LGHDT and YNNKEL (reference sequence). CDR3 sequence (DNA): TGTGCCAGCAGCGCCAATCGACAGGGGGGAATGTCCCAGTACTTC. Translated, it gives CASSANRQGGMSQYF.

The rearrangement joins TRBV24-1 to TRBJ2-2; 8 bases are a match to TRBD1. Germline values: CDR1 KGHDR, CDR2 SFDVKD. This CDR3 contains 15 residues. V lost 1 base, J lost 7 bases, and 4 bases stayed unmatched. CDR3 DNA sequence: TGTGCCACCAGTGATTTAGCAGGGGGCGACGGGGAGCTGTTTTTT. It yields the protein CATSDLAGGDGELFF.

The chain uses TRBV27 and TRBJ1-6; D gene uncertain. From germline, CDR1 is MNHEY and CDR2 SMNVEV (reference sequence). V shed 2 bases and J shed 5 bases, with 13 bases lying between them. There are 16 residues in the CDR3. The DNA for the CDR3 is TGTGCCAGCAGTTTACTGACGACTCGGGATAATTCACCCCTCCACTTT. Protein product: CASSLLTTRDNSPLHF.

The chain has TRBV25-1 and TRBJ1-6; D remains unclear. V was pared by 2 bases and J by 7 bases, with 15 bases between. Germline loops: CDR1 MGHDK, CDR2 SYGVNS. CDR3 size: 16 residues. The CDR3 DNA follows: TGTGCCAGCAGTGAACGCTGGATGTCCCCGAATTCACCCCTCCACTTT. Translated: CASSERWMSPNSPLHF.

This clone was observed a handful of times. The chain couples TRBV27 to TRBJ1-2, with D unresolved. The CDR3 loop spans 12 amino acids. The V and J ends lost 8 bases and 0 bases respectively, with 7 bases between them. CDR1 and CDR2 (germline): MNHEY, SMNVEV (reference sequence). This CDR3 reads CASYRANYGYTF. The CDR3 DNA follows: TGTGCCAGCTACCGAGCTAACTATGGCTACACCTTC.

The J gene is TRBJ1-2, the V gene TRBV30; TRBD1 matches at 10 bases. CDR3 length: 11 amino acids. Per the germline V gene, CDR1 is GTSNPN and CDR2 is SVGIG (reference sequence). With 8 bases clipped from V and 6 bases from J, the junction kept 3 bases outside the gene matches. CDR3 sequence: CARQGANGYTF. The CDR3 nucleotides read TGTGCCAGACAGGGGGCGAATGGCTACACCTTC.

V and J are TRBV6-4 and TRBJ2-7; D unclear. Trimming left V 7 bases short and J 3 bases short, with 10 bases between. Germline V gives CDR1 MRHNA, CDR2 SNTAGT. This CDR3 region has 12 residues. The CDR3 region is CASTRPSYEQYF. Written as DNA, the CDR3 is TGTGCCAGCACCCGGCCGAGCTACGAGCAGTACTTC.

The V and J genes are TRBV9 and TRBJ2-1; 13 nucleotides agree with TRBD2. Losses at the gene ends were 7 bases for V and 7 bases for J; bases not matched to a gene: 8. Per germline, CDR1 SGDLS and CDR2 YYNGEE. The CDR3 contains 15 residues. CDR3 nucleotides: TGTGCCAGCTCCCGGACTAGCGGGAGTGGGAATGAGCAGTTCTTC. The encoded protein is CASSRTSGSGNEQFF.

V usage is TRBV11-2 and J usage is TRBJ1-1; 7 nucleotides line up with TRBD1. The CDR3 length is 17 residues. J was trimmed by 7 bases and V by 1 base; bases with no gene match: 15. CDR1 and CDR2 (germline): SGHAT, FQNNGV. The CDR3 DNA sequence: TGTGCCAGCAGCTTAGGGATTTTTTTCCCCGGGACAGATGAAGCTTTCTTT. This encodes CASSLGIFFPGTDEAFF.

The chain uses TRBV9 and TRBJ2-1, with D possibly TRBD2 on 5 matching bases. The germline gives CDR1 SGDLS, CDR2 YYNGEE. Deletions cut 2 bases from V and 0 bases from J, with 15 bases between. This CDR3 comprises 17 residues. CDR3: CASSVSGLIISYNEQFF. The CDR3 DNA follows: TGTGCCAGCAGCGTTTCGGGGTTAATAATCTCCTACAATGAGCAGTTCTTC.

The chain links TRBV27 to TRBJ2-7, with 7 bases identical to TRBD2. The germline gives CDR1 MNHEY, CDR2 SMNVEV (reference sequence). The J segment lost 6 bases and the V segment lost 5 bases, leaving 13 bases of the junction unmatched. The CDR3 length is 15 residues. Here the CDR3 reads CASSRRRDYSPEQYF. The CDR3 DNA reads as TGTGCCAGCAGTCGCCGCCGGGACTATTCCCCCGAGCAGTACTTC.

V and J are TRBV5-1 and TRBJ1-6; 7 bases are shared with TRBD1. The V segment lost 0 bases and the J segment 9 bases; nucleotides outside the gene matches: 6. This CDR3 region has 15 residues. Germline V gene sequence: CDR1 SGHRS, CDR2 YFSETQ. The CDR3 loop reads CASSLVPTGASPLHF. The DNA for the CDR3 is TGCGCCAGCAGCTTGGTGCCCACAGGGGCTTCACCCCTCCACTTT.

DNA of the CDR3: TGTGCCAGCAGAGGGGTAGGGCCCTACCAAGAGACCCAGTACTTC. Protein sequence: CASRGVGPYQETQYF. The chain combines TRBV11-2 with TRBJ2-5; maybe TRBD1 (5 bases). The CDR3 covers 15 residues. CDR1 is SGHAT, CDR2 FQNNGV, per germline. V gave up 6 bases and J gave up 0 bases, with 14 bases separating them.

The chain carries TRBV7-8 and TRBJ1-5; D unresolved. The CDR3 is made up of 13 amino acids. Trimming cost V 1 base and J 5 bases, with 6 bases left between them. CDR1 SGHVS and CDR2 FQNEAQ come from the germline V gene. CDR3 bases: TGTGCCAGCAGCTTAGAAGTAGATCAGCCCCAGCATTTT. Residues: CASSLEVDQPQHF.

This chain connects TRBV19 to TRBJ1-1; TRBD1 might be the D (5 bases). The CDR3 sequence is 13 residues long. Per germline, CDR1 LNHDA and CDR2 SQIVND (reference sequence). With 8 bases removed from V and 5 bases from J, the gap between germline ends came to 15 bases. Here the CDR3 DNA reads TGTGCCAGTGCTCCCACAGGAAGGACTGAAGCTTTCTTT. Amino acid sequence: CASAPTGRTEAFF. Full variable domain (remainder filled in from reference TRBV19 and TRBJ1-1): DGGITQSPKYLFRKEGQNVTLSCEQNLNHDAMYWYRQDPGQGLRLIYYSQIVNDFQKGDIAEGYSVSREKKESFPLTVTSAQKNPTAFYLCASAPTGRTEAFFGQGTRLTVV.

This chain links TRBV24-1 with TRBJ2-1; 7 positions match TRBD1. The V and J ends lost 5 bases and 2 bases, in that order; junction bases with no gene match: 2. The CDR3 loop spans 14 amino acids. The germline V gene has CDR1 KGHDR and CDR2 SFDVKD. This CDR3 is CATSGGGTYNEQFF. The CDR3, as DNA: TGTGCCACCAGTGGAGGGGGCACCTACAATGAGCAGTTCTTC.

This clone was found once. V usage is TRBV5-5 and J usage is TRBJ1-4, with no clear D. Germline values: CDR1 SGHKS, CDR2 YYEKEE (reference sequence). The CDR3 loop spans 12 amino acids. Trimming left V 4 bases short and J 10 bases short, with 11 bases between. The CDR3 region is CASSTPGGKLFF. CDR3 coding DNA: TGTGCCAGCAGCACCCCAGGTGGAAAACTGTTTTTT.

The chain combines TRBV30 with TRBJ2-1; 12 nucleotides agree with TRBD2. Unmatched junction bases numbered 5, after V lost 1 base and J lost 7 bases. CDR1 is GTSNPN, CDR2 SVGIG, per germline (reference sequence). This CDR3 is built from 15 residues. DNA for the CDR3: TGTGCCTGGAGTGGGGAACTAGCGGGAGGTAATGAGCAGTTCTTC. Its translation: CAWSGELAGGNEQFF.

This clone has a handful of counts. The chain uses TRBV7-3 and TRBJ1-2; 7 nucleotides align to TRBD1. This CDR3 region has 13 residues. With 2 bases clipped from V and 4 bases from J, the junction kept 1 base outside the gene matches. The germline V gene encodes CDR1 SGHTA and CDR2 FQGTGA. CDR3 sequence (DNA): TGTGCCAGCAGCTTACAGGGGGGCTATGGCTACACCTTC. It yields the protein CASSLQGGYGYTF.